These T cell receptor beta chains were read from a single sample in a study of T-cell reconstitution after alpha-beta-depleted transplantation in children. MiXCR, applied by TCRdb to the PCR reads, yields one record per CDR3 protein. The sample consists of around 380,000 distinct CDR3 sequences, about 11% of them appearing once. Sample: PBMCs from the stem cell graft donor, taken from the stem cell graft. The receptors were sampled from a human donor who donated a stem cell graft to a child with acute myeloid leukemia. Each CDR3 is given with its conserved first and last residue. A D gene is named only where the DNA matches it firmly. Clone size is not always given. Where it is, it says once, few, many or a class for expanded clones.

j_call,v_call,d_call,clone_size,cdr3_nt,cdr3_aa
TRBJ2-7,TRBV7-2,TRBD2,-,TGTGCCAGCAGCTTATCCGGGACTAGTGTCTCCTACGAGCAGTACTTC,CASSLSGTSVSYEQYF
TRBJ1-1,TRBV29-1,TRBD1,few,TGCAGCGTTGTCGTGTTGGGAGGGGGCGACCCCAACACGATTGAAGCTTTCTTT,CSVVVLGGGDPNTIEAFF
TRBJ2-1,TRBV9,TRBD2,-,TGTGCCAGCAGCGCCGAAACTAGCGGGCGCCTGGGGCAGTTCTTC,CASSAETSGRLGQFF
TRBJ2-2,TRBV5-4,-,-,TGTGCCAGCAGCCTCCATGACTTGGGGGAGCTGTTTTTT,CASSLHDLGELFF
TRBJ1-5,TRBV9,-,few,TGTGCCAGCAGCGCGGGGGGGCACGGTCAGCCCCAGCATTTT,CASSAGGHGQPQHF
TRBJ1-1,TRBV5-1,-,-,TGCGCCAGCAGCATGACAATGAACACTGAAGCTTTCTTT,CASSMTMNTEAFF
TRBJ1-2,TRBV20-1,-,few,TGCAGTGCCCAAGGGCAGAACTATGGCTACACCTTC,CSAQGQNYGYTF
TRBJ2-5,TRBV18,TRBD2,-,TGTGCCAGCTCACCGCTAGGACTAGCGGGGTCCCAAGAGACCCAGTACTTC,CASSPLGLAGSQETQYF
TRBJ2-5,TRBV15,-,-,TGTGCCACCAGCAGAGTTGACAGGACCCAAGAGACCCAGTACTTC,CATSRVDRTQETQYF
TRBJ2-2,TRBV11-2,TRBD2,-,TGTGCCGGCAAGACTAGCGGGAGCTATTACACCGGGGAGCTGTTTTTT,CAGKTSGSYYTGELFF
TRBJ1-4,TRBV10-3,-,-,TGTGCCATCAGTGAGTCGCAGGGCGTTGCTGAAAAACTGTTTTTT,CAISESQGVAEKLFF
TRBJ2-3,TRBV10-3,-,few,TGTGCCATCAGTGAGTCGGATGGTTTGCAGTATTTT,CAISESDGLQYF
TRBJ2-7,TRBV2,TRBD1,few,TGTGCCAGCAGGGGCGACAGGGGGCGTTCGTACGAGCAGTACTTC,CASRGDRGRSYEQYF
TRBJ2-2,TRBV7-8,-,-,TGTGCCAGCAGCTTAGTTTCAGGGCGGGTCGGGGAGCTGTTTTTT,CASSLVSGRVGELFF
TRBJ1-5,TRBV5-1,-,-,TGCGCCAGCAAACGGGACTCCGCTAGCAATCAGCCCCAGCATTTT,CASKRDSASNQPQHF
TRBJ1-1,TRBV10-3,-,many,TGTGCCATCAGTGAAGGACAGAACACTGAAGCTTTCTTT,CAISEGQNTEAFF
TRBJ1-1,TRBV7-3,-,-,TGTGCCAGCAGCCAGGGAACGATGAACACTGAAGCTTTCTTT,CASSQGTMNTEAFF
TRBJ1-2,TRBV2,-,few,TGTGCCAGCAGTCCTGGGGGGGGCGACTATGGCTACACCTTC,CASSPGGGDYGYTF
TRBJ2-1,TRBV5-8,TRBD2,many,TGTGCCAGCAGCGTCGGGACTAGCGGGAGGATATACAATGAGCAGTTCTTC,CASSVGTSGRIYNEQFF
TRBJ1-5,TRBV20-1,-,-,TGCAGTGCTAGAGATCCAAGGGGAGGCCAGCCCCAGCATTTT,CSARDPRGGQPQHF
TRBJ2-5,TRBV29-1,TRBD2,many,TGCAGCGTTACTAGCGGGAGGTGGGAGACCCAGTACTTC,CSVTSGRWETQYF
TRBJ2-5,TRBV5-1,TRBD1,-,TGCGCCAGCAGCTTACAGGGGTACCAAGAGACCCAGTACTTC,CASSLQGYQETQYF
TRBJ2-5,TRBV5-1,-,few,TGCGCCAGCAGCCGCCCGGGCCTGGTGGAGACCCAGTACTTC,CASSRPGLVETQYF
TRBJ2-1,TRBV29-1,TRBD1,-,TGCAGCGTACCGGACAGGGCTAATGAGCAGTTCTTC,CSVPDRANEQFF
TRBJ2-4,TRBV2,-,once,TGTGCCAGCAGCGTTACACAAAACATTCAGTACTTC,CASSVTQNIQYF
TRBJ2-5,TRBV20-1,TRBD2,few,TGCAGTGCTCCCACGGGACTAGCGGGGGGGAACCAAGAGACCCAGTACTTC,CSAPTGLAGGNQETQYF
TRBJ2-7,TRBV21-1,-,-,TGTGCCAGCAGCAGACATGGAGTCTCCTACGAGCAGTACTTC,CASSRHGVSYEQYF
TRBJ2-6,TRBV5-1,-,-,TGCGCCAGCACCACGACAGTCTCTGGGGCCAACGTCCTGACTTTC,CASTTTVSGANVLTF
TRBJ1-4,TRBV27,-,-,TGTGCCAGCAGTTCCACCGGGAGGCAACCGGGAGAAAAACTGTTTTTT,CASSSTGRQPGEKLFF